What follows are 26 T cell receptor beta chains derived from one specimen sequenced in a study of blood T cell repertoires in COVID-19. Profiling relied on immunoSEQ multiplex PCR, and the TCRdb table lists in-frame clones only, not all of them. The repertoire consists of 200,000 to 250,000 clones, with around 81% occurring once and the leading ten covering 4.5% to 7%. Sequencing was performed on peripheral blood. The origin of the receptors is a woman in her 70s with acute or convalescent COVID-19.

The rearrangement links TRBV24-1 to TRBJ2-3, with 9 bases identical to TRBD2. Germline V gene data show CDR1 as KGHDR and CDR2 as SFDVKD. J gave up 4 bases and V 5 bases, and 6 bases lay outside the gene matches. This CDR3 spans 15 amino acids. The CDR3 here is CATSGGGGVPDTQYF. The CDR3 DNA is TGTGCCACCAGTGGCGGGGGGGGCGTGCCAGATACGCAGTATTTT.

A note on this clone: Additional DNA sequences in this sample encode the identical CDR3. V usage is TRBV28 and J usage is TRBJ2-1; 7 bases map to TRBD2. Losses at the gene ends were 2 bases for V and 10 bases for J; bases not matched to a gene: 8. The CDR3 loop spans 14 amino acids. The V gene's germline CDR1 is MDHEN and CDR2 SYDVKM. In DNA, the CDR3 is TGTGCCAGCAGTTTAGTACTGGCGGGAGACGAGCAGTTCTTC. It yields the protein CASSLVLAGDEQFF.

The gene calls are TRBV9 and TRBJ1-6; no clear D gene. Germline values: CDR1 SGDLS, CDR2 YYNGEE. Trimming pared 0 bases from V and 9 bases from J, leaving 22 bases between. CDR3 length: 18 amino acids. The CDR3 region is CASSVDFGGLAIGSPLHF. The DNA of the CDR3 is TGTGCCAGCAGCGTAGACTTCGGAGGTCTGGCTATAGGTTCACCCCTCCACTTT.

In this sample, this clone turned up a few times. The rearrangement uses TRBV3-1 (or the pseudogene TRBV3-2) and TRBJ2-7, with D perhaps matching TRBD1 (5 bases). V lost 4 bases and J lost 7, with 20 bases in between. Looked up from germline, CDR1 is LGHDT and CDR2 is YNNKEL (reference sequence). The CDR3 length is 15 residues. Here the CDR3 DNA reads TGTGCCAGCAGCCGTTCGCAGGGCTCCCTTGGGGAGCAGTACTTC. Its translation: CASSRSQGSLGEQYF.

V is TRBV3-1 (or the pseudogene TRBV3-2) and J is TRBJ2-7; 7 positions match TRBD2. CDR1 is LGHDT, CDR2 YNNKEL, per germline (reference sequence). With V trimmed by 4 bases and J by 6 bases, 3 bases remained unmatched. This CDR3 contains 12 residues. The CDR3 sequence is CASSLPGGEQYF. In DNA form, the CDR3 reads TGTGCCAGCAGCCTTCCGGGGGGCGAGCAGTACTTC.

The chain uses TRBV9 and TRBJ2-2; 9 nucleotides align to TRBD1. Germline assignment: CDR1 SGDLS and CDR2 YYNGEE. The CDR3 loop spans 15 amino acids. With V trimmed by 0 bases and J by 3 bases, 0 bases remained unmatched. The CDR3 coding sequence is TGTGCCAGCAGCGTAGGACAGGGGGACACCGGGGAGCTGTTTTTT. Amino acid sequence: CASSVGQGDTGELFF.

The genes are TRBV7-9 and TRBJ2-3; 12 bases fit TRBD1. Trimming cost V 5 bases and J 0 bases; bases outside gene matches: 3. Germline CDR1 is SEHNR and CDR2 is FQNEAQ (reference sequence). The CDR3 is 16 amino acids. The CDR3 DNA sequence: TGTGCCAGCAGCGGGGACAGGGGGCAGAGCACAGATACGCAGTATTTT. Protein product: CASSGDRGQSTDTQYF.

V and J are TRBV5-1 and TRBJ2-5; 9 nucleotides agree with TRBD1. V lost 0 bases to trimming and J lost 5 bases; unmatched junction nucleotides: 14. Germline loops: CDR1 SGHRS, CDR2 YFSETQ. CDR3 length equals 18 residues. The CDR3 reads CASSLEGQGGFMGETQYF. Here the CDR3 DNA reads TGCGCCAGCAGCTTGGAGGGACAGGGAGGTTTTATGGGTGAGACCCAGTACTTC.

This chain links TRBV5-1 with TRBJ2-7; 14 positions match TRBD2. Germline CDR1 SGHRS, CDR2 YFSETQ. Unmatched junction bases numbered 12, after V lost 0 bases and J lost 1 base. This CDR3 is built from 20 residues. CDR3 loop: CASSLAPGLAGVVPSYEQYF. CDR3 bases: TGCGCCAGCAGCTTGGCTCCGGGACTAGCGGGAGTGGTTCCTTCCTACGAGCAGTACTTC.

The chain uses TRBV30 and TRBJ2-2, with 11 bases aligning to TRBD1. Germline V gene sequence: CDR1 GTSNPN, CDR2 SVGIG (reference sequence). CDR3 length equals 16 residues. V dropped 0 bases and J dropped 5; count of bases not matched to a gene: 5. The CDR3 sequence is CAWSVSGQGGTGELFF. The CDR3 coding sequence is TGTGCCTGGAGTGTTTCGGGACAGGGGGGGACCGGGGAGCTGTTTTTT.

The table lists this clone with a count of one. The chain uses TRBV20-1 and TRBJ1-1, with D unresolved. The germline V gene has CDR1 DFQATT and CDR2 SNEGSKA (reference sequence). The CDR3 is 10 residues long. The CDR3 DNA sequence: TGCAGAGCGTGGGACACTGAAGCTTTCTTT. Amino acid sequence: CRAWDTEAFF.

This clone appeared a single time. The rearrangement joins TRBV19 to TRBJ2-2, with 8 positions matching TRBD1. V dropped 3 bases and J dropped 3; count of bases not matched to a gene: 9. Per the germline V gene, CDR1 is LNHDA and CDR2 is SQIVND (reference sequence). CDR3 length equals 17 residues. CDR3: CASSMWGRGRDTGELFF. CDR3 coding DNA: TGTGCCAGTAGTATGTGGGGCAGGGGGCGAGACACCGGGGAGCTGTTTTTT.

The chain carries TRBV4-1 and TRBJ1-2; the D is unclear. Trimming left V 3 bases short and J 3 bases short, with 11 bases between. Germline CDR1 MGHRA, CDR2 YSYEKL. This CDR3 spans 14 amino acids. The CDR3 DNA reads TGCGCCAGCAGCCAGGCCTTGGGAGACTATGGCTACACCTTC. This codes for CASSQALGDYGYTF.

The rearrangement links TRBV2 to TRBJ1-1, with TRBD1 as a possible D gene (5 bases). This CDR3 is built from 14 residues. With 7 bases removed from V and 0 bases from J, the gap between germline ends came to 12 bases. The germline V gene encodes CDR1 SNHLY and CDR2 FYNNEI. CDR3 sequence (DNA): TGTGCCAGCAACGGGGGGATCATGAACACTGAAGCTTTCTTT. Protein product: CASNGGIMNTEAFF.

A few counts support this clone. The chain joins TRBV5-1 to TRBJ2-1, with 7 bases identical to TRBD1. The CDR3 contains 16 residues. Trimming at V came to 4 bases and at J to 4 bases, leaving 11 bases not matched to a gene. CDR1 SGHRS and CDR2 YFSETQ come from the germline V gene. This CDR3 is CASSAGSGTVYNEQFF. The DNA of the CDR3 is TGCGCCAGCAGCGCAGGATCCGGGACAGTTTACAATGAGCAGTTCTTC.

CDR3 DNA sequence: TGTGCCAGCAGTGAATTGCACCGGGAGAATGAGCAGTTCTTC. It translates to CASSELHRENEQFF. The chain has TRBV6-1 and TRBJ2-1; D is perhaps TRBD2 (6 bases). V dropped 2 bases and J dropped 7 bases, with 12 bases sitting between them. This CDR3 has 14 residues. Germline assignment: CDR1 MNHNS and CDR2 SASEGT.

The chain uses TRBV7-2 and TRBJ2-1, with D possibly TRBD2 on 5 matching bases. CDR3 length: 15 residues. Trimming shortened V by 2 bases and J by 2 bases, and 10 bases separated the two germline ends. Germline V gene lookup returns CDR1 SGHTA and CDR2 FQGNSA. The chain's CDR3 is CASSLSGLAYNEQFF. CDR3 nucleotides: TGTGCCAGCAGCTTAAGCGGTCTTGCCTACAATGAGCAGTTCTTC.

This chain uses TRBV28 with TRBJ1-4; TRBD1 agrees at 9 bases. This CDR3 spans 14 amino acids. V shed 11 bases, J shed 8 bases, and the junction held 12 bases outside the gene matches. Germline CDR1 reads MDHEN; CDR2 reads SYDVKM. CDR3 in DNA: TGTGCCGGCAACACGGGACAGGGACGGGAAAAACTGTTTTTT. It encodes CAGNTGQGREKLFF.

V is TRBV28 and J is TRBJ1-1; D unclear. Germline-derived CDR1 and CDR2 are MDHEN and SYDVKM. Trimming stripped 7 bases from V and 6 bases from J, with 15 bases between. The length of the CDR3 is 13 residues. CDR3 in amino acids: CASTKSGLAEAFF. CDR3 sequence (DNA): TGTGCCAGCACAAAAAGCGGGTTGGCTGAAGCTTTCTTT.

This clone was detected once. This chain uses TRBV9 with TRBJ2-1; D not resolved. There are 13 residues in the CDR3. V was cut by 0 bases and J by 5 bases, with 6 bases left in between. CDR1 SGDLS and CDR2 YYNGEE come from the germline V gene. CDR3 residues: CASSVVEDNEQFF. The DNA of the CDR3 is TGTGCCAGCAGCGTAGTAGAAGACAATGAGCAGTTCTTC.

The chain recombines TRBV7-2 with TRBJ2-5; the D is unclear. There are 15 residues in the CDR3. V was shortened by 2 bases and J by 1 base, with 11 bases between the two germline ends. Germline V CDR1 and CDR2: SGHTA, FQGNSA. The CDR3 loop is CASSLIVGRQETQYF. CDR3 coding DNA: TGTGCCAGCAGCTTAATTGTGGGCCGCCAAGAGACCCAGTACTTC.

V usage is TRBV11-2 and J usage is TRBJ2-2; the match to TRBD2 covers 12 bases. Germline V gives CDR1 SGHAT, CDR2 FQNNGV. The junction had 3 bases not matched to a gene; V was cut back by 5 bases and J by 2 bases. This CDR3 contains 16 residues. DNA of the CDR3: TGTGCCAGCAGCCGAGGACTAGCGGGAAACACCGGGGAGCTGTTTTTT. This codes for CASSRGLAGNTGELFF.

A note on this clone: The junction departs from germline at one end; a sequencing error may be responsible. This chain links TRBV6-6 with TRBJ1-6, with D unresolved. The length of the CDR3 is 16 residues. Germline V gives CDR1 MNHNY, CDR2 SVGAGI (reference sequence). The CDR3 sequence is CASSYPPRVNNSPLHF. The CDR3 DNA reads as TGTGCCAGCAGTTACCCCCCTCGGGTGAATAATTCCCCCCTCCACTTT.

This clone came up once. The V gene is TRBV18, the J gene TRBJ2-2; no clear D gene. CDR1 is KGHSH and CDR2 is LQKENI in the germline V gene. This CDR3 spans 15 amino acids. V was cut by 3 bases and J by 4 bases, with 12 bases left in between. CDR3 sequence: CASSPNAVSTGELFF. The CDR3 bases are TGTGCCAGCTCACCCAACGCCGTGAGCACCGGGGAGCTGTTTTTT. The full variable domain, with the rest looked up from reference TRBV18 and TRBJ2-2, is NAGVMQNPRHLVRRRGQEARLRCSPMKGHSHVYWYRQLPEEGLKFMVYLQKENIIDESGMPKERFSAEFPKEGPSILRIQQVVRGDSAAYFCASSPNAVSTGELFFGEGSRLTVL.

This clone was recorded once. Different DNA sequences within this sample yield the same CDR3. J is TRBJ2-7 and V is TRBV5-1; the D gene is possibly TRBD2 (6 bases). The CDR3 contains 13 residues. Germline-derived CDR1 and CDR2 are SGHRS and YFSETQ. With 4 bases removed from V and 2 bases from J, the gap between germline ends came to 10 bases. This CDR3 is CASSPEGAYEQYF. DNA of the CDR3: TGCGCCAGCAGCCCGGAGGGTGCCTACGAGCAGTACTTC.

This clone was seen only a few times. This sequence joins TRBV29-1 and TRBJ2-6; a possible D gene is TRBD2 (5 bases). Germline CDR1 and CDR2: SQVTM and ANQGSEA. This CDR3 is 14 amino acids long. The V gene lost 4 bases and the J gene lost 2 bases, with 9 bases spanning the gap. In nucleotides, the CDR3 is TGCAGCGTTGTAGAGGAGGCTGGGGCCAACGTCCTGACTTTC. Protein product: CSVVEEAGANVLTF.